The 10 T cell receptor beta chains listed next were all sequenced from one sample in a study of T cell responses to AZD1222 COVID-19 vaccine. Here immunoSEQ multiplex PCR was the method, and the copy in TCRdb shows in-frame clones only, minus some. The sample yields 90,000 to 110,000 clones, roughly 88% seen once. This specimen was peripheral blood, taken on day 0 of MenACWY control vaccination. The receptors were gathered from an adult in good health.

This clone was counted a few times. This chain uses TRBV7-3 with TRBJ2-7; the match to TRBD1 covers 10 bases. CDR3 length: 15 amino acids. Germline CDR1 reads SGHTA; CDR2 reads FQGTGA. The V gene end was trimmed by 5 bases and the J gene end by 3 bases; junction bases not matched to a gene: 7. Here the CDR3 reads CASSPVGDRGYEQYF. In nucleotides, the CDR3 is TGTGCCAGCAGCCCGGTAGGGGACAGGGGCTACGAGCAGTACTTC.

The chain joins TRBV2 to TRBJ2-7, with D possibly TRBD2 on 5 matching bases. CDR3 size: 13 residues. The V gene lost 10 bases and the J gene lost 2 bases, with 15 bases spanning the gap. Germline V gene sequence: CDR1 SNHLY, CDR2 FYNNEI. DNA for the CDR3: TGTGCCACTTACGGACTCTTTGCCTACGAGCAGTACTTC. This sequence encodes CATYGLFAYEQYF.

The V call is TRBV4-2, the J call TRBJ2-3; 8 positions match TRBD2. This CDR3 region has 17 residues. J gave up 6 bases and V 1 base, and 12 bases lay outside the gene matches. From germline, CDR1 is LGHNA and CDR2 YNFKEQ. CDR3 region: CASSQAGGSSGWDTQYF. The CDR3, as DNA: TGTGCCAGCAGCCAAGCGGGTGGGTCTAGCGGGTGGGATACGCAGTATTTT.

The DNA for the CDR3 is TGTGCCACCAGTGATCCACCTATGGCGGGACGGGACCACAATGAGCAGTTCTTC. It translates to CATSDPPMAGRDHNEQFF. This rearrangement joins TRBV24-1 to TRBJ2-1; the D gene is possibly TRBD2 (6 bases). With 3 bases removed from V and 5 bases from J, the gap between germline ends came to 22 bases. CDR3 length: 18 residues. CDR1 and CDR2 from the germline V gene are KGHDR and SFDVKD.

The chain carries TRBV28 and TRBJ1-5; 9 bases agree with TRBD1. This CDR3 has 14 residues. Germline-derived CDR1 and CDR2 are MDHEN and SYDVKM. Unmatched junction bases numbered 7, after V lost 6 bases and J lost 7 bases. Here the CDR3 DNA reads TGTGCCAGCAGACGAGGACAGGGGAACCAGCCCCAGCATTTT. This translates into CASRRGQGNQPQHF.

The V and J genes are TRBV11-1 and TRBJ2-7; D perhaps matches TRBD2 (5 bases). V gave up 5 bases and J gave up 7 bases, with 15 bases separating them. Per the germline V gene, CDR1 is SGHAT and CDR2 is FQDESV (reference sequence). The CDR3 is 13 residues long. This chain's CDR3 is CASSQTGVGEQYF. Written as DNA, the CDR3 is TGTGCCAGCAGCCAGACCGGGGTCGGGGAGCAGTACTTC.

The rearrangement joins TRBV6-4 to TRBJ2-3; 8 nucleotides match TRBD2. V was clipped by 0 bases and J by 10 bases; unmatched bases: 12. CDR3 length: 16 residues. Looked up from germline, CDR1 is MRHNA and CDR2 is SNTAGT. The CDR3 bases are TGTGCCAGCAGTGACTCCGAGACTAGCGATGCAAGGGCGCAGTATTTT. It is translated as CASSDSETSDARAQYF.

This chain joins TRBV7-8 and TRBJ1-3; no clear D gene. Between the trimmed V and J ends, which lost 5 bases and 2 bases, there was a span of 16 bases. CDR1 is SGHVS, CDR2 FQNEAQ, per germline. The CDR3 spans 16 residues. Written as DNA, the CDR3 is TGTGCCAGCAGCCACCCCCGGGCGGCTACTGGAAACACCATATATTTT. Its protein is CASSHPRAATGNTIYF.

V usage is TRBV10-3 and J usage is TRBJ2-7; tentatively, D is TRBD2 (6 bases). Germline values: CDR1 ENHRY, CDR2 SYGVKD. Trimming shortened V by 4 bases and J by 7 bases, and 11 bases separated the two germline ends. This CDR3 has 12 residues. CDR3 in amino acids: CAISVGRREQYF. DNA for the CDR3: TGTGCCATCAGTGTTGGGAGGAGGGAGCAGTACTTC.

This rearrangement joins TRBV30 to TRBJ1-5; TRBD1 might be the D (5 bases). The CDR3 has 14 residues. Germline V CDR1 and CDR2: GTSNPN, SVGIG (reference sequence). The ends were cut back, 1 base at V and 3 bases at J, with 10 bases in the middle. Written as DNA, the CDR3 is TGTGCCTGGAGTGGGGGGGAGAACAATCAGCCCCAGCATTTT. Residues: CAWSGGENNQPQHF.